This T cell receptor (beta chain) was retrieved from a study of T cell responses to AZD1222 COVID-19 vaccine. The CDR3 is made up of 13 amino acids. V was clipped by 4 bases and J by 6 bases, with 7 bases between them. The study's findings and limits: Spike-spanning, vaccine-associated CD4 TCRs were dominant at 160-218 and 743-854. At baseline, seropositivity was found in only a handful of AZD1222 recipients.

TCRdb's table, derived via immunoSEQ multiplex PCR, lists solely in-frame clones and lacks some. Here the sample spans some 79,000 clones, approximately 83% being singletons. Worth noting for this clone: The antigen remains undetermined.

The sample in question was peripheral blood, obtained 28 days after the second AZD1222 dose. The gene calls are TRBV12-3 or TRBV12-4 and TRBJ1-6, with a tentative D call TRBD1 (5 bases). The TCR was taken from an adult who received the AZD1222 COVID-19 vaccine. The DNA for the CDR3 is TGTGCCAGCAGTTCAGGGAGTAATTCACCCCTCCACTTT. Its translation is CASSSGSNSPLHF.